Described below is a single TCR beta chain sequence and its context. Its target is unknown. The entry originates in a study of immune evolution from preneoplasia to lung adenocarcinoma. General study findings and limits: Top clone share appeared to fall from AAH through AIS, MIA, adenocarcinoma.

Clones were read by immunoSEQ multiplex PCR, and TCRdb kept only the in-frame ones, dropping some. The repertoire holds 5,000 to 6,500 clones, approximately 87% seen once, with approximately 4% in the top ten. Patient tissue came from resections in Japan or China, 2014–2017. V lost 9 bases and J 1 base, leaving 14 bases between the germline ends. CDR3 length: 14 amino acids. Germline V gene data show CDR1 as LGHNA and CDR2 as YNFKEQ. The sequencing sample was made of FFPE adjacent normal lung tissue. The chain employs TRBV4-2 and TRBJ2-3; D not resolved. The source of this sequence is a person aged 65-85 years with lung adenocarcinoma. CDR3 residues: CASKPQVGTDTQYF. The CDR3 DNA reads TGTGCCAGTAAGCCGCAAGTGGGCACAGATACGCAGTATTTT.